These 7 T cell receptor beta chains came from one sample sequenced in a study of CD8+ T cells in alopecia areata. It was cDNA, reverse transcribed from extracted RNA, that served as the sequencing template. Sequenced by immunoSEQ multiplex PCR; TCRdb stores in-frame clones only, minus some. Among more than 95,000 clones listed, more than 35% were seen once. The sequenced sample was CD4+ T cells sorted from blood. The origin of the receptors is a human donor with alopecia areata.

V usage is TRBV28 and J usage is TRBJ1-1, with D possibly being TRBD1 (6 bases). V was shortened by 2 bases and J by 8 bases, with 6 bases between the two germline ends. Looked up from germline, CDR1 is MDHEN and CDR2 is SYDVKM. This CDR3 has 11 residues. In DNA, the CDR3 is TGTGCCAGCAGTTTAGACAGGGAAGCTTTCTTT. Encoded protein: CASSLDREAFF.

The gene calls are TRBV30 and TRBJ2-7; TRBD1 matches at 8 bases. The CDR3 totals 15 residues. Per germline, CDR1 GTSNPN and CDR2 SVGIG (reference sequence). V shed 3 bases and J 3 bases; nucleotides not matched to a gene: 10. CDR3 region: CAWSPDRDVNYEQYF. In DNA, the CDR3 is TGTGCCTGGAGCCCGGACAGGGACGTCAACTACGAGCAGTACTTC.

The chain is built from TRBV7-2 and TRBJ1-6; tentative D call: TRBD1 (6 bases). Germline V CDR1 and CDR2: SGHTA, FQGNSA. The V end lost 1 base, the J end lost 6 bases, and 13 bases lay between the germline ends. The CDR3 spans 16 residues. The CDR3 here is CASSLDGTGTNSPLHF. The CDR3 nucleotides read TGTGCCAGCAGCTTAGACGGTACAGGGACTAATTCACCCCTCCACTTT.

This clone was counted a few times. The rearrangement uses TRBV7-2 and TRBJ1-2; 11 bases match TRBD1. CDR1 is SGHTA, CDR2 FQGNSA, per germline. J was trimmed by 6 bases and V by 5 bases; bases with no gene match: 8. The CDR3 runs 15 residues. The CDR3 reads CASSPIGTGGNGYTF. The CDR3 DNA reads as TGTGCCAGCAGCCCCATCGGGACAGGGGGAAATGGCTACACCTTC.

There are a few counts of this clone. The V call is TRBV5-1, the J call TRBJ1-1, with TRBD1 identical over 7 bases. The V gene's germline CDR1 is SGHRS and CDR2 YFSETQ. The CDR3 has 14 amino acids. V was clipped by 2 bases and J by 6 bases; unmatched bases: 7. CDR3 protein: CASSFTGVSAEAFF. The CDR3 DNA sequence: TGCGCCAGCAGCTTCACAGGGGTTAGTGCTGAAGCTTTCTTT.

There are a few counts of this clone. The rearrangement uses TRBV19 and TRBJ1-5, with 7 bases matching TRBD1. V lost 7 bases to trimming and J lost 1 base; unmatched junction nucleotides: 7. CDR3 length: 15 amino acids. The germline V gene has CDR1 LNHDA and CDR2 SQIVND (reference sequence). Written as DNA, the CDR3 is TGTGCCAGTACCCGGGACAGTCCAAGCAATCAGCCCCAGCATTTT. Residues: CASTRDSPSNQPQHF.

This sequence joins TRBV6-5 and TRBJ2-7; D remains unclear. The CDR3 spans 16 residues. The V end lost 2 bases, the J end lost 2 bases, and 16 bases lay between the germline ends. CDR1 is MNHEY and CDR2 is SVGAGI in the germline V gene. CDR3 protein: CASSYPARDNTYEQYF. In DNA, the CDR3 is TGTGCCAGCAGTTACCCAGCAAGAGACAACACCTACGAGCAGTACTTC.